This TCR beta chain stems from a study of cytomegalovirus exposure and HLA in healthy donors. This clone was counted a few times. Its matching antigen is unknown. General observations from the study: Donor immune exposure was known only as CMV serostatus. Many donors shared some public TCRs, even though most TCR sequences were rare.

Trimming removed 2 bases at V and 8 bases at J, with 10 bases between. Germline-derived CDR1 and CDR2 are SEHNR and FQNEAQ (reference sequence). The CDR3 extends over 13 amino acids. Amplification used 60 Vbeta primers and 13 Jbeta primers. Sequencing was performed with immunoSEQ multiplex PCR; in TCRdb, only in-frame clones are kept and a portion is missing. The sample lists about 170,000 clones, 75% to 85% occurring once. The specimen sequenced was PBMCs. The rearrangement links TRBV7-9 to TRBJ2-1; D is perhaps TRBD2 (5 bases). The TCR sequence derives from a woman between 45 and 60 years old in good health and CMV-seronegative. CDR3 protein: CASSLTSSDEQFF. The CDR3 region has the DNA TGTGCCAGCAGCTTAACTAGTTCGGATGAGCAGTTCTTC. Supplemented by reference TRBV7-9 and TRBJ2-1, the full variable domain reads DTGVSQNPRHKITKRGQNVTFRCDPISEHNRLYWYRQTLGQGPEFLTYFQNEAQLEKSRLLSDRFSAERPKGSFSTLEIQRTEQGDSAMYLCASSLTSSDEQFFGPGTRLTVL.